Listed below are T cell receptor beta chains from one sample, sequenced in a study of cytomegalovirus exposure and HLA in healthy donors. Data came from immunoSEQ multiplex PCR; TCRdb stores just in-frame clones and leaves some out. The sample consists of over 110,000 clones, roughly nine tenths of them appearing once. Specimen: PBMCs. The receptors come from a man in his late teens or twenties in good health and CMV-seronegative. CDR3s leave out the opening cysteine and the closing phenylalanine or tryptophan. The order of the fields is V gene, J gene, CDR3 protein.

TRBV6-5	TRBJ2-7	ASSLGTTYEQY
TRBV5-4	TRBJ2-5	ASSSNRGSETQY
TRBV6-5	TRBJ1-1	ASRRDTPGTEAF
TRBV5-5	TRBJ1-2	ASSNLKGQGLGYT
TRBV27	TRBJ2-3	ASSFSWGEVADTQY
TRBV7-9	TRBJ2-2	ASSPKDRANTGELF
TRBV7-8	TRBJ1-2	ASSLGQGPLYGYT
TRBV18	TRBJ2-1	ASSPPKGLAGGTSYNEQF
TRBV18	TRBJ2-2	ASSRSVDPTGELF
TRBV10-1	TRBJ2-2	ASSTGTSTGELF
TRBV4-1	TRBJ1-5	ASSQDSAGLGNQPQH
TRBV29-1	TRBJ2-7	SGGQATYGQY
TRBV5-1	TRBJ2-7	ASSLSAGSYEQY
TRBV6-1	TRBJ2-7	ASRDRGHLEQY
TRBV5-4	TRBJ1-1	ASSLGQSSEAF
TRBV2	TRBJ2-1	ASSVWDSHEQF
TRBV12-5	TRBJ2-7	ASGLYPRTEVSYEQY
TRBV6-5	TRBJ2-3	ASSQEGTSTDTQY
TRBV27	TRBJ1-5	ASSLSYFQGDRNQPQH
TRBV18	TRBJ2-4	ASSGSRAQNIQY
TRBV5-1	TRBJ2-2	ASSSTNTGELF
TRBV7-9	TRBJ1-2	ASSTGSLRVPGYT
TRBV19	TRBJ2-3	ASTTTGGYGDTQY
TRBV6-1	TRBJ2-5	ASGETGFGETQY
TRBV25-1	TRBJ2-3	ASSDPGTSTDTQY